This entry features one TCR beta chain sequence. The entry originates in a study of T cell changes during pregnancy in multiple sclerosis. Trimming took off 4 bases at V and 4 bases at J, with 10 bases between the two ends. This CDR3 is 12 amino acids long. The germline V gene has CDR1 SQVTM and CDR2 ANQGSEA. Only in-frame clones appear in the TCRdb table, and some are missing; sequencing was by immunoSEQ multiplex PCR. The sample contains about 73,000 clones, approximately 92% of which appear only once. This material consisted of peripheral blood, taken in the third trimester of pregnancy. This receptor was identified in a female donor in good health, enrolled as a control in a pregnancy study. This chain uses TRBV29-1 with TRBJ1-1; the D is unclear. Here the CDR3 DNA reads TGCAGCGTTGCCTCTTATCGCACTGAAGCTTTCTTT. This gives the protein CSVASYRTEAFF. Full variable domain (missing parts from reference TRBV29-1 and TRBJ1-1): SAVISQKPSRDICQRGTSLTIQCQVDSQVTMMFWYRQQPGQSLTLIATANQGSEATYESGFVIDKFPISRPNLTFSTLTVSNMSPEDSSIYLCSVASYRTEAFFGQGTRLTVV.